This T cell receptor (beta chain) was identified during a study of long-term antiretroviral therapy in people with HIV. Overall study findings and caveats: At every time point, clones expanded before ART dominated the repertoire.

Of note for this clone: The antigen is unknown.

The V gene lost 0 bases and the J gene lost 6 bases, with 9 bases spanning the gap. From germline, CDR1 is SQVTM and CDR2 ANQGSEA. CDR3 length: 12 amino acids. Sequencing relied on immunoSEQ assay v3.0, run at survey level. Only in-frame clones appear in the TCRdb table, and some are missing; sequencing was by immunoSEQ multiplex PCR. Among some 21,000 clones, about 76% were seen once, and the ten largest hold 10% to 15%. The clonotype comes from a man between 35 and 55 years old with HIV. The V gene is TRBV29-1, the J gene TRBJ2-7; tentative D call: TRBD2 (5 bases). Sequenced here: unsorted PBMCs, sampled 0.1 years before starting antiretroviral therapy. CDR3 residues: CSVEDMGSEQYF. As DNA, the CDR3 is TGCAGCGTTGAAGATATGGGGAGCGAGCAGTACTTC.